This TCR beta chain was observed in a study of low-dose radiotherapy and immunotherapy resistance in tumors. At the level of the study: Intravenous cyclophosphamide 200 mg/m2 was given every two weeks, one day before radiation and immunotherapy.

The table lists this clonotype with many counts. First-strand cDNA used TRAV- and TRBV-specific primers, covering alpha and beta chains. PCR amplification of the TCRs was performed with Phusion for 20 PCR cycles, and it relied on a constant-region primer together with a V-primer adapter. TCRdb reanalysed the reads using MiXCR and keeps one entry per CDR3 protein. Of some 85,000 distinct CDR3 sequences in the sample, approximately 19% were seen once. CDR1 is LGHDT and CDR2 is YNNKEL in the germline V gene (reference sequence). Trimming shortened V by 0 bases and J by 4 bases, and 12 bases separated the two germline ends. The CDR3 contains 16 residues. Time point indicated: before trial treatment. Patients deemed eligible presented with advanced solid tumors lacking tumor-infiltrating lymphocytes.

The V call is TRBV3-1, the J call TRBJ2-2, with no clear D. The sample in question was PBMCs, obtained before treatment. The TCR sequence derives from a male donor with prostate cancer. The CDR3 DNA sequence: TGTGCCAGCAGCCAAGAGGCTTTTGACCTCACCGGGGAGCTGTTTTTT. It codes for CASSQEAFDLTGELFF.